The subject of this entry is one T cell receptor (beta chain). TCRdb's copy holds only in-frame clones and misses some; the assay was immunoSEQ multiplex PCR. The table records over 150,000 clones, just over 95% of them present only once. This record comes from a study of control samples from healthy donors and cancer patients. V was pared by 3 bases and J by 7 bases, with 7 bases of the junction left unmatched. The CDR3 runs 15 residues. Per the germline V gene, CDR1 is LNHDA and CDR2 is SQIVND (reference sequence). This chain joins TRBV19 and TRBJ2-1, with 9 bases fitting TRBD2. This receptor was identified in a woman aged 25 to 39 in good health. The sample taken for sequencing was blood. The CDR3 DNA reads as TGTGCCAGTAGTATCCCTAGCGGGATGACGAATGAGCAGTTCTTC. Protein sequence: CASSIPSGMTNEQFF.